This T cell receptor beta chain comes out of a study of identifying expanded T cells in peripheral blood. Here immunoSEQ multiplex PCR was the method, and the copy in TCRdb shows in-frame clones only, minus some. The sample includes about 110,000 clones, roughly 89% seen only once; the top ten take about 16%. The length of the CDR3 is 15 residues. The ends lost 7 bases at V and 10 bases at J; junction bases unmatched: 15. In germline, CDR1 is SGHTA, CDR2 FQGNSA. Details on this clone: The target antigen is unknown.

Study conclusions and caveats: Variance in clone template counts between roughly two-week samples significantly increased with total template count across all healthy donors. Technical replicates showed approximately 1.2 changed clones; two weeks approximately 16; four weeks 19.

No infections or other immune events were documented during collection. This clonotype was obtained from a person aged 18 to 75 in good health. This sequence joins TRBV7-2 and TRBJ2-7; 11 nucleotides line up with TRBD1. The sample was blood. The CDR3 bases are TGTGCCAGCAACGTGGGAATAACGGGACAGGGGGACCAGTACTTC. Protein: CASNVGITGQGDQYF.